The rows below give T cell receptor beta chains drawn from one sample of a study of T cells in Graves' hyperthyroidism and ophthalmopathy. TCRdb reprocessed the multiplex PCR reads via MiXCR and lists one record per CDR3 protein. The sample lists a few hundred thousand distinct CDR3 sequences, roughly 50% occurring once. Input material: peripheral blood or thyroid tissue (not recorded which). The receptors come from a woman younger than 30 with Graves' hyperthyroidism. The CDR3 runs from the conserved cysteine through the conserved F or W. Each record gives: clone size, D gene, V gene, J gene, CDR3 protein, CDR3 DNA. A D gene is named only where the DNA matches it firmly. Clone size is stated in some rows and not others, as once, few, many or a class when expanded.

-	-	TRBV2	TRBJ2-7	CASSFRVDNEQYF	TGTGCCAGCAGTTTCCGGGTGGACAATGAGCAGTACTTC
-	-	TRBV12-3/TRBV12-4	TRBJ2-7	CASSYRDGGDEQYF	TGTGCCAGCAGTTACCGGGACGGAGGGGACGAGCAGTACTTC
-	-	TRBV10-3	TRBJ2-5	CAISVRLDRETQYF	TGTGCCATCAGTGTCCGACTAGACAGGGAGACCCAGTACTTC
many	-	TRBV2	TRBJ2-6	CASSVLKAGANVLTF	TGTGCCAGCAGTGTGCTAAAAGCTGGGGCCAACGTCCTGACTTTC
many	-	TRBV29-1	TRBJ1-3	CSVEAAGNTIYF	TGCAGCGTTGAGGCAGCCGGAAACACCATATATTTT
few	-	TRBV12-3/TRBV12-4	TRBJ2-5	CASSLAGRGPKETQYF	TGTGCCAGCAGTTTAGCGGGGCGGGGCCCTAAAGAGACCCAGTACTTC
-	TRBD2	TRBV4-1	TRBJ2-3	CASSEAVGGTSEGADTQYF	TGCGCCAGCAGCGAAGCCGTCGGGGGGACTAGCGAAGGGGCAGATACGCAGTATTTT
-	-	TRBV7-9	TRBJ2-6	CASSLALGYGANVLTF	TGTGCCAGCAGCTTAGCGTTGGGATATGGGGCCAACGTCCTGACTTTC
many	-	TRBV20-1	TRBJ1-1	CSAMVGGMNTEAFF	TGCAGTGCCATGGTCGGGGGAATGAACACTGAAGCTTTCTTT
-	TRBD2	TRBV7-6	TRBJ2-2	CASRTGPAGVTGELFF	TGTGCCAGCAGGACTGGTCCAGCGGGAGTCACCGGGGAGCTGTTTTTT
once	-	TRBV19	TRBJ2-7	CASSIVGLYNEQYF	TGTGCCAGTAGTATAGTCGGGCTTTACAATGAGCAGTACTTC
many	-	TRBV19	TRBJ1-1	CASSMGMYTEAFF	TGTGCCAGTAGTATGGGGATGTACACTGAAGCTTTCTTT
-	TRBD1	TRBV7-9	TRBJ2-5	CASTTGQAVYSETQYF	TGTGCCAGCACCACAGGACAGGCAGTATATTCAGAGACCCAGTACTTC
-	-	TRBV7-8	TRBJ2-5	CASSTSQEETQYF	TGTGCCAGCAGCACATCGCAGGAAGAGACCCAGTACTTC
many	-	TRBV7-9	TRBJ2-7	CASSVDTSRAYEQYF	TGTGCCAGCAGCGTTGACACGTCCAGGGCCTACGAGCAGTACTTC
many	TRBD2	TRBV10-3	TRBJ2-7	CAISITAGEMYEQYF	TGTGCCATCAGTATCACAGCGGGAGAGATGTACGAGCAGTACTTC
many	-	TRBV19	TRBJ1-4	CASSPPNEKLFF	TGTGCCAGTAGTCCGCCTAATGAAAAACTGTTTTTT
many	TRBD2	TRBV10-1	TRBJ2-7	CASTPLRLAGGSYEQYF	TGCGCCAGCACTCCTCTCCGCTTAGCGGGAGGTTCCTACGAGCAGTACTTC
many	-	TRBV10-3	TRBJ1-6	CAISSSRTADSPLHF	TGTGCCATCAGTAGTTCTCGGACAGCTGATTCACCCCTCCACTTT
many	-	TRBV7-9	TRBJ2-2	CAPVPRGLGTGELFF	TGTGCCCCGGTTCCGCGGGGCTTGGGGACCGGGGAGCTGTTTTTT
-	-	TRBV29-1	TRBJ2-7	CSLFGRQGGYEQYF	TGCAGCTTGTTTGGCCGACAGGGAGGCTACGAGCAGTACTTC
-	TRBD1	TRBV7-6	TRBJ2-7	CASSLMGTGGGRAYEQYF	TGTGCCAGCAGCTTAATGGGGACAGGTGGAGGCCGCGCCTACGAGCAGTACTTC
many	-	TRBV12-3/TRBV12-4	TRBJ1-5	CASSLSVIQPQHF	TGTGCCAGCAGTTTAAGCGTGATTCAGCCCCAGCATTTT
many	-	TRBV4-2	TRBJ1-6	CASSQETGNSPLHF	TGTGCCAGCAGCCAGGAGACCGGTAATTCACCCCTCCACTTT
-	-	TRBV29-1	TRBJ1-5	CSQVGSLGNQPQHF	TGCAGCCAAGTAGGATCCTTGGGCAATCAGCCCCAGCATTTT
many	TRBD1	TRBV5-1	TRBJ1-6	CASSLAGRGRSPLHF	TGCGCCAGCAGCTTGGCCGGAAGGGGGCGGTCACCCCTCCACTTT
-	TRBD1	TRBV7-4	TRBJ1-5	CASVETGGINQPQHF	TGTGCCAGCGTTGAGACAGGGGGGATCAATCAGCCCCAGCATTTT
few	-	TRBV6-4	TRBJ1-2	CASSDVPGGGYGYTF	TGTGCCAGCAGTGATGTTCCCGGAGGGGGCTATGGCTACACCTTC
many	-	TRBV14	TRBJ1-1	CASSPLQWSTEAFF	TGTGCCAGCAGCCCCCTGCAGTGGAGCACTGAAGCTTTCTTT
-	-	TRBV24-1	TRBJ1-4	CATAGLFF	TGTGCCACAGCGGGACTGTTTTTT
-	-	TRBV4-2	TRBJ2-3	CASSPSVGLARATDTQYF	TGTGCCAGCAGCCCAAGCGTTGGGCTAGCGCGAGCCACAGATACGCAGTATTTT
-	TRBD1	TRBV24-1	TRBJ1-5	CATSEGGGIYEQPQHF	TGTGCCACCAGTGAAGGAGGGGGCATATACGAGCAGCCCCAGCATTTT
-	-	TRBV27	TRBJ2-2	CASSLGGRGANTGELFF	TGTGCCAGCAGTTTAGGAGGGAGAGGGGCGAACACCGGGGAGCTGTTTTTT
few	-	TRBV6-2/TRBV6-3	TRBJ2-5	CASTTAGTRSGRKTQYF	TGTGCCAGCACTACTGCCGGGACCCGTTCGGGAAGAAAGACCCAGTACTTC
many	TRBD2	TRBV2	TRBJ2-7	CASRTLTSGRAIDEQYF	TGTGCCAGCAGGACCCTGACTAGCGGGAGGGCCATCGACGAGCAGTACTTC
-	TRBD2	TRBV20-1	TRBJ2-7	CSARLAGGIDEQYF	TGCAGTGCTAGACTAGCGGGAGGTATCGACGAGCAGTACTTC
-	-	TRBV11-3	TRBJ1-1	CASSSMVSTEAFF	TGTGCCAGCAGCTCCATGGTGAGCACTGAAGCTTTCTTT
many	-	TRBV20-1	TRBJ2-7	CSAQDISALGHEQYF	TGCAGTGCTCAGGACATATCGGCCCTAGGGCACGAGCAGTACTTC
-	TRBD1	TRBV7-8	TRBJ1-2	CASSPRWTGGTGYGYTF	TGTGCCAGCAGCCCCCGTTGGACAGGGGGTACAGGCTATGGCTACACCTTC
-	TRBD2	TRBV29-1	TRBJ2-7	CSVVRTSGRAREQYF	TGCAGCGTCGTGAGGACTAGCGGGAGGGCGAGGGAGCAGTACTTC
few	-	TRBV6-5	TRBJ2-7	CASSYSFGRTNYEQYF	TGTGCCAGCAGTTACTCGTTCGGCAGGACTAACTACGAGCAGTACTTC
many	-	TRBV3-1	TRBJ1-1	CASSQGGKNEAFF	TGTGCCAGCAGCCAGGGAGGGAAGAATGAAGCTTTCTTT
-	-	TRBV29-1	TRBJ2-1	CSASPAGYNEQFF	TGCAGCGCCAGTCCAGCGGGCTACAATGAGCAGTTCTTC
-	TRBD1	TRBV11-1	TRBJ2-2	CASSLRWTGDPTGELFF	TGTGCCAGCAGCTTAAGGTGGACAGGGGACCCCACCGGGGAGCTGTTTTTT
many	-	TRBV19	TRBJ1-1	CASSTTAMNTEAFF	TGTGCCAGTAGTACGACAGCGATGAACACTGAAGCTTTCTTT
many	-	TRBV19	TRBJ1-1	CASRERDTEAFF	TGTGCCAGTAGGGAACGGGACACTGAAGCTTTCTTT
-	TRBD2	TRBV15	TRBJ2-5	CATSQREETQYF	TGTGCCACCAGCCAGCGGGAGGAGACCCAGTACTTC
-	-	TRBV20-1	TRBJ2-7	CSAKILGYEQYF	TGCAGTGCTAAGATCCTGGGCTACGAGCAGTACTTC
many	TRBD1	TRBV2	TRBJ1-4	CASSDRGSEKLFF	TGTGCCAGCAGTGACAGGGGGAGTGAAAAACTGTTTTTT